The 14 T cell receptor beta chains presented below share a single source sample, sequenced in a study of blood T cells in healthy people across ages. With a J-beta primer mix and a sample-barcoded 5' primer, a second PCR ran 7 to 11 cycles. TCRdb itself ran the 5' RACE reads through MiXCR, one entry per CDR3 protein. This sample has around 1,600,000 distinct CDR3 sequences, with about 42% found just once. The sample was blood. These receptors were taken from a woman younger than 35 in good health.

This clonotype has more than one count but fewer than ten. The chain links TRBV20-1 to TRBJ2-3; TRBD2 matches 13 bases. CDR3 length: 17 residues. The germline V gene has CDR1 DFQATT and CDR2 SNEGSKA (reference sequence). V trimming: 1 base; J trimming: 1 base; junction bases outside the gene matches: 5. The CDR3 DNA reads TGCAGTGCTAGAGGCCCCGGACTAGCGGGGGGCACAGATACGCAGTATTTT. Translation: CSARGPGLAGGTDTQYF.

Only one count was recorded for this clonotype. V and J are TRBV20-1 and TRBJ1-4; D ambiguous. Trimming shortened V by 0 bases and J by 10 bases, and 12 bases separated the two germline ends. Germline V gives CDR1 DFQATT, CDR2 SNEGSKA (reference sequence). The CDR3 runs 13 residues. The CDR3 spells CSARDVSVGKLFF. The DNA for the CDR3 is TGCAGTGCTAGAGATGTTTCGGTCGGAAAACTGTTTTTT.

To note about this clonotype: The junction and the germline gene differ at one end; a read error may be behind it. V usage is TRBV28 and J usage is TRBJ1-5; TRBD1 matches at 7 bases. CDR1 is MDHEN and CDR2 is SYDVKM in the germline V gene. This CDR3 has 15 residues. The CDR3 DNA follows: TGTGCCAGAAGTTTCCGACAGGGACGCAATCAGCCCCAGCATTTT. Translated: CARSFRQGRNQPQHF.

This clonotype came up a few times. The chain employs TRBV12-3 or TRBV12-4 and TRBJ2-7; D ambiguous. CDR3 length equals 13 residues. V lost 5 bases to trimming and J lost 5 bases, with 13 bases between them. DNA for the CDR3: TGTGCCAGCAGTCATACTATCGAAAACGAGCAGTACTTC. Translation gives CASSHTIENEQYF.

The chain uses TRBV20-1 and TRBJ2-7, with 8 bases lining up with TRBD2. The germline V gene encodes CDR1 DFQATT and CDR2 SNEGSKA (reference sequence). Losses at the gene ends were 3 bases for V and 2 bases for J; bases not matched to a gene: 12. CDR3 length: 16 residues. The DNA of the CDR3 is TGCAGTGCTAGGATGACAAAGCGGGAGTGGCCCTACGAGCAGTACTTC. Protein: CSARMTKREWPYEQYF.

This clonotype was recorded many times. Germline is not matched at one junction end, which may reflect a read error. The gene calls are TRBV28 and TRBJ2-7, with D unclear. Per germline, CDR1 MDHEN and CDR2 SYDVKM. The CDR3 loop spans 11 amino acids. The CDR3 nucleotides are TGTGCCAGCAGCTTATTCGACGAGCAGTACTTC. Translating gives CASSLFDEQYF.

This sequence joins TRBV21-1 and TRBJ2-7. TRBV21-1 is reported as a pseudogene. CDR3 length: 15 amino acids. CDR3 sequence reads: CASSKEAAGSYEQYF. Written as DNA, the CDR3 is TGTGCCAGCAGCAAAGAGGCAGCCGGCTCCTACGAGCAGTACTTC.

V is TRBV4-1 and J is TRBJ2-4, with 9 positions matching TRBD1. The end of the DNA is better explained by TRBJ2-7, so the J call may be wrong. Germline V CDR1 and CDR2: MGHRA, YSYEKL. CDR3 length equals 15 residues. The CDR3 loop is CASSQGGQGTYEQYF. CDR3 nucleotides: TGCGCCAGCAGCCAAGGGGGACAGGGAACCTACGAGCAGTACTTC.

Only a few counts were recorded for this clonotype. V usage is TRBV6-2 or TRBV6-3 and J usage is TRBJ2-7, with a tentative D call TRBD2 (6 bases). The CDR3 has 12 amino acids. Germline V CDR1 and CDR2: MNHEY, SVGEGT. Trimming stripped 6 bases from V and 6 bases from J, with 12 bases between. The CDR3 DNA sequence: TGTGCCAGCAGGGCTCGCGGGACCGAGCAGTACTTC. Translated, it gives CASRARGTEQYF.

This clonotype was counted only a few times. The genes are TRBV7-2 and TRBJ2-7; D is ambiguous. This CDR3 is 14 amino acids long. V lost 0 bases and J lost 4, with 10 bases in between. The germline V gene has CDR1 SGHTA and CDR2 FQGNSA. The CDR3 is CASSLAVGPYEQYF. DNA of the CDR3: TGTGCCAGCAGCTTAGCAGTCGGGCCATACGAGCAGTACTTC.

Concerning this clonotype: A much larger clone sits a single nucleotide away, making a read error possible. The J gene is TRBJ2-5, the V gene TRBV12-3 or TRBV12-4, with 11 bases lining up with TRBD2. This CDR3 contains 17 residues. V shed 6 bases and J 2 bases; nucleotides not matched to a gene: 11. The CDR3 spells CASREASGGPLQETQYF. CDR3 sequence (DNA): TGTGCCAGCAGAGAAGCTAGCGGGGGGCCATTACAAGAGACCCAGTACTTC.

The chain uses TRBV25-1 and TRBJ1-5; 7 bases are a match to TRBD1. Germline V gene lookup returns CDR1 MGHDK and CDR2 SYGVNS. J was trimmed by 6 bases and V by 8 bases; bases with no gene match: 4. CDR3 length equals 12 residues. The CDR3 coding sequence is TGTGCCAGCGAGTACAGGGGTCAGCCCCAGCATTTT. This gives the protein CASEYRGQPQHF.

Remarks on this clonotype: With a much larger clone just one base away, this may be a read error. This sequence joins TRBV29-1 and TRBJ2-3; D perhaps matches TRBD2 (7 bases). Germline V lookup: CDR1 SQVTM, CDR2 ANQGSEA. Trimming took 5 bases from V and 5 from J, leaving 17 bases between them. CDR3 length equals 14 residues. CDR3 protein: CSVPPAGDIDTQYF. The CDR3 nucleotides read TGCAGCGTTCCCCCCGCGGGGGACATAGATACGCAGTATTTT.

The chain employs TRBV5-4 and TRBJ2-3; D gene unclear. The germline gives CDR1 SGHNT, CDR2 YYREEE (reference sequence). Trimming left V 3 bases short and J 6 bases short, with 8 bases between. This CDR3 spans 12 amino acids. This CDR3 is CASSSFWDTQYF. In DNA, the CDR3 is TGTGCCAGCAGCTCCTTTTGGGATACGCAGTATTTT.